This TCR beta chain derives from a study of cytomegalovirus exposure and HLA in healthy donors. With V trimmed by 5 bases and J by 8 bases, 7 bases remained unmatched. From germline, CDR1 is LNHNV and CDR2 YYDKDF (reference sequence). The CDR3 contains 14 residues. PCR involved 60 Vbeta and 13 Jbeta primers. Method: immunoSEQ multiplex PCR; TCRdb's copy keeps in-frame clones and lacks some. The table includes roughly 100,000 clones, 76% detected once. In this sample, this clone turned up a few times. The clonotype comes from a middle-aged man in good health and CMV-seronegative. The specimen was PBMCs. The J gene is TRBJ2-1, the V gene TRBV15; TRBD1 matches 9 bases. CDR3 sequence (DNA): TGTGCCACCAGCGGTTTACAGGGGGCGGATGAGCAGTTCTTC. The encoded protein is CATSGLQGADEQFF.